This TCR beta chain was documented in a study of somatic mutations in cytotoxic T cells in rheumatoid arthritis. Points from the study as a whole: Neither rheumatoid arthritis patients nor age-matched healthy controls had significantly different CD8+ T-cell clonality from the other group.

The data were produced by immunoSEQ multiplex PCR, yet TCRdb's version contains in-frame clones alone and is incomplete. The data hold some 30,000 clones, with around 86% observed a single time. Note on this clone: The target antigen is unknown.

CDR3 length equals 15 residues. In germline, CDR1 is LNHDA, CDR2 SQIVND (reference sequence). V gave up 4 bases and J gave up 0 bases; unmatched junction bases: 1. The source of this sequence is an adult with rheumatoid arthritis. The sequencing sample was made of CD8+ T cells sorted from blood. This sequence joins TRBV19 and TRBJ2-2, with 8 bases lining up with TRBD2. The CDR3 region is CASSTSGSNTGELFF. CDR3 nucleotide sequence: TGTGCCAGTAGTACTAGCGGGTCGAACACCGGGGAGCTGTTTTTT.